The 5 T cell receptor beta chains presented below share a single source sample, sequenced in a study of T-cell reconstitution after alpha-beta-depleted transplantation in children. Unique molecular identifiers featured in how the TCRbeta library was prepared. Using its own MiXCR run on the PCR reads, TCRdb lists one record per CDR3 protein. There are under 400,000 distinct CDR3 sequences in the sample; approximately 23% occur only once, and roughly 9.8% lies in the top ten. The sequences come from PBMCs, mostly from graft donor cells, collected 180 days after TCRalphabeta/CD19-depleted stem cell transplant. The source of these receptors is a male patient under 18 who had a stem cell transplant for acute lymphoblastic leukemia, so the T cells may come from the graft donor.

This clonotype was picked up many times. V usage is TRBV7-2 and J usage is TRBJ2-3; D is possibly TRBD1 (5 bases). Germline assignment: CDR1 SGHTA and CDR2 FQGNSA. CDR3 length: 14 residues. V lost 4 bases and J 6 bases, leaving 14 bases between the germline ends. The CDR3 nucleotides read TGTGCCAGCAGCTCGGACACAGCTACGGATACGCAGTATTTT. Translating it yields CASSSDTATDTQYF.

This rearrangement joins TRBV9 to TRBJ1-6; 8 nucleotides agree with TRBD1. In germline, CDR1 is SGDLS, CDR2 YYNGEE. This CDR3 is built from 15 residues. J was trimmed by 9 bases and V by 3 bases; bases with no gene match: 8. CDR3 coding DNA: TGTGCCAGCAGCGCTACGGGACAGGACGTTTCACCCCTCCACTTT. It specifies CASSATGQDVSPLHF.

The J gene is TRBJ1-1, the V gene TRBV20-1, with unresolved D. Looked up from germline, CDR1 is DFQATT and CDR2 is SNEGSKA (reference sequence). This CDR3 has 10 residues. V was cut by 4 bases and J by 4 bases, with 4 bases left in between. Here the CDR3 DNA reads TGCAGTGCTATCGGCACTGAAGCTTTCTTT. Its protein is CSAIGTEAFF.

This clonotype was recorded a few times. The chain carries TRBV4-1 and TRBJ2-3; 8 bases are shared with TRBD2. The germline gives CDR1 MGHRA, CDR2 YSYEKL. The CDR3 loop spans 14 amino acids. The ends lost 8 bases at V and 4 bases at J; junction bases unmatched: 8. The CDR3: CASSRTSRADTQYF. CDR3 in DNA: TGCGCCAGCTCGCGGACTAGCAGGGCAGATACGCAGTATTTT.

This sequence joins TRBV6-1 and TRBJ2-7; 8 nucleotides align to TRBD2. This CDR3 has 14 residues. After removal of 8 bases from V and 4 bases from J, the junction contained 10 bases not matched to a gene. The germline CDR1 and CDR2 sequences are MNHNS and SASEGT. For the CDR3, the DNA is TGTGCCAGCCTTCGAAGAGCGGGAGCATACGAGCAGTACTTC. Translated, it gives CASLRRAGAYEQYF.